The 13 T cell receptor beta chains below come from one sample, sequenced in a study of Graves' ophthalmopathy and Graves' hyperthyroidism. Transcripts of RNA were the source for amplifying TCR beta CDR3 regions. Second-round multiplex PCR followed a first-round RT-PCR using HTBI primers. TCRdb used MiXCR to reprocess the multiplex PCR reads, holding one entry per CDR3 protein. The sample carries roughly 220,000 distinct CDR3 sequences, roughly 50% recorded once. Sequencing was carried out using peripheral blood. Receptors originate from an adult man with Graves' ophthalmopathy.

This CDR3 reads CASSLEDLRGRADGYTF. CDR3 DNA: TGTGCCAGCAGCTTGGAGGACCTAAGGGGACGGGCGGATGGCTACACCTTC. The chain employs TRBV5-4 and TRBJ1-2, with D possibly being TRBD1 (5 bases). Germline assignment: CDR1 SGHNT and CDR2 YYREEE (reference sequence). This CDR3 has 17 amino acids. V shed 0 bases and J shed 6 bases, with 21 bases lying between them.

This clonotype is a singleton in its sample. The CDR3 nucleotides are TGTGCCAGCAGTAGCAGGGTGGCCAATCAGCCCCAGCATTTT. Its protein is CASSSRVANQPQHF. The rearrangement uses TRBV6-5 and TRBJ1-5; D may be TRBD1 (5 bases). This CDR3 has 14 residues. V lost 5 bases and J lost 3, with 11 bases in between. CDR1 and CDR2 from the germline V gene are MNHEY and SVGAGI.

The sample holds many counts of this clonotype. The chain employs TRBV7-8 and TRBJ1-5; D possibly corresponds to TRBD1 (5 bases). CDR3 length equals 15 residues. CDR1 SGHVS and CDR2 FQNEAQ come from the germline V gene. Trimming left V 1 base short and J 1 base short, with 8 bases between. The CDR3 sequence is CASSLETASNQPQHF. DNA of the CDR3: TGTGCCAGCAGCTTAGAGACAGCGAGCAATCAGCCCCAGCATTTT.

The chain joins TRBV12-3 or TRBV12-4 to TRBJ1-2; D may be TRBD1 (6 bases). The CDR3 extends over 18 amino acids. V was shortened by 3 bases and J by 8 bases, with 28 bases between the two germline ends. CDR3 residues: CASSLDSLAPSTFSGYTF. CDR3 bases: TGTGCCAGCAGTTTGGACAGCCTAGCTCCGTCGACCTTTTCCGGCTACACCTTC.

The J gene is TRBJ2-5, the V gene TRBV29-1; D perhaps matches TRBD1 (5 bases). CDR3 length: 10 residues. V lost 7 bases, J lost 7 bases, and 10 bases lay in between. Germline V CDR1 and CDR2: SQVTM, ANQGSEA. This CDR3 reads CSALQGTQYF. The DNA of the CDR3 is TGCAGCGCGCTCCAGGGGACCCAGTACTTC.

The rearrangement links TRBV5-6 to TRBJ1-1, with D possibly TRBD1 on 6 matching bases. The CDR3 spans 15 residues. Germline CDR1 is SGHDT and CDR2 is YYEEEE. Trimming stripped 1 base from V and 0 bases from J, with 10 bases between. CDR3 in amino acids: CASSLRGVLNTEAFF. The CDR3 nucleotides are TGTGCCAGCAGCTTGAGGGGGGTATTGAACACTGAAGCTTTCTTT.

This clonotype has a handful of counts. This chain joins TRBV7-6 and TRBJ2-5, with D perhaps TRBD1 (6 bases). V was pared by 7 bases and J by 4 bases, with 13 bases between. This CDR3 is 13 amino acids long. In germline, CDR1 is SGHVS, CDR2 FNYEAQ. The CDR3 bases are TGTGCCAGCATCTCCCCCAGGGGAGAGACCCAGTACTTC. It specifies CASISPRGETQYF.

The chain joins TRBV10-3 to TRBJ2-7, with a tentative D call TRBD2 (6 bases). This CDR3 region has 11 residues. V lost 5 bases, J lost 6 bases, and 8 bases lay in between. CDR1 is ENHRY and CDR2 is SYGVKD in the germline V gene. The CDR3 is CAISYGGEQYF. The CDR3 coding sequence is TGTGCCATCAGTTACGGGGGCGAGCAGTACTTC.

The J gene is TRBJ2-6, the V gene TRBV5-1, with TRBD1 identical over 7 bases. CDR3 length equals 14 residues. Germline-derived CDR1 and CDR2 are SGHRS and YFSETQ. V gave up 3 bases and J gave up 4 bases; unmatched junction bases: 1. In nucleotides, the CDR3 is TGCGCCAGCAGCTCGACAGGGGGGGCCAACGTCCTGACTTTC. Its protein product is CASSSTGGANVLTF. The whole variable domain, filled in from reference TRBV5-1 and TRBJ2-6, reads KAGVTQTPRYLIKTRGQQVTLSCSPISGHRSVSWYQQTPGQGLQFLFEYFSETQRNKGNFPGRFSGRQFSNSRSEMNVSTLELGDSALYLCASSSTGGANVLTFGAGSRLTVL.

V is TRBV20-1 and J is TRBJ2-5; 13 positions agree with TRBD2. Trimming removed 3 bases from V and 5 bases from J; junction bases left unmatched: 9. The CDR3 runs to 16 residues. Germline CDR1 and CDR2: DFQATT and SNEGSKA (reference sequence). The CDR3 region is CSARGTSGNQDETQYF. CDR3 bases: TGCAGTGCTAGGGGGACTAGCGGGAACCAAGATGAGACCCAGTACTTC.

This clonotype was seen a few times. One end of the junction does not line up with germline, which may come from a read error. The chain joins TRBV15 to TRBJ2-7, with 9 bases identical to TRBD1. This CDR3 comprises 13 residues. Germline V gene sequence: CDR1 LNHNV, CDR2 YYDKDF (reference sequence). CDR3 sequence reads: CATSAHPGDRVDF. The CDR3 nucleotides read TGTGCCACCAGCGCCCACCCGGGGGACAGGGTCGACTTC.

The CDR3 loop reads CAISLDTTGALPYEQYF. CDR3 bases: TGTGCCATCAGTCTAGACACGACAGGGGCCCTTCCCTACGAGCAGTACTTC. This sequence joins TRBV10-3 and TRBJ2-7; 8 bases are shared with TRBD1. With 5 bases clipped from V and 2 bases from J, the junction kept 14 bases outside the gene matches. Germline CDR1 and CDR2: ENHRY and SYGVKD. The CDR3 covers 17 residues.

The chain employs TRBV4-1 and TRBJ2-7; no reliable D call. Looked up from germline, CDR1 is MGHRA and CDR2 is YSYEKL. The CDR3 runs 14 residues. V was trimmed by 1 base and J by 2 bases, leaving 9 bases between them. CDR3 protein: CASSQVPPTYEQYF. The DNA for the CDR3 is TGCGCCAGCAGCCAAGTCCCCCCCACCTACGAGCAGTACTTC.